This record covers a single TCR beta chain. This clone's antigen is unknown. Nothing much larger sits one base from this clone, and base qualities are not available. Using the deep immunoSEQ assay, TCR CDR3 regions were amplified from genomic DNA by multiplex PCR. Extracted genomic DNA from each cell subset was spread evenly across all wells of several immunoSEQ 96-well plates, with each plate serving as a replicate. For sorted subsets, 200 to 250 ng genomic DNA, equal to some 28,000 T cell genomes, was loaded into each replicate PCR. Purified libraries were quantified with a Qubit 3.0 fluorometer, sized on a Bioanalyzer 2100, and re-quantified with the KAPA Library Quantification kit. Every immunoSEQ 96-well plate was sequenced on a separate single-read 150-cycle Illumina NextSeq 550 flow cell. As for how the authors treated the data: Because only junctional sequences without quality scores were contained in the immunoSEQ output, filtering matching that applied to full-length reads could not be performed. Sequences were annotated with PyIR, a Python wrapper for IgBLAST v1.9, using IMGT germline references to assign V/J genes and CDR3. Reads with weak V/J assignments (E-value above 1e-6), missing CDR3, stop codons, out-of-frame junctions, or ambiguous translated residues were removed. V3J clonotypes were defined as sequences sharing an identical inferred V gene, J gene, and CDR3 amino acid sequence. Percentage overlap between repertoires was calculated by dividing the number of shared unique clonotypes by the size of the smaller repertoire. RTK rarefaction, the Chao1 estimator, and Recon v2.1 estimates of unobserved clonotypes were used to assess repertoire richness. For all TCRbeta clonotypes obtained by the gDNA method from four donors, generation probabilities were computed with OLGA. Entries here come from immuneACCESS through TCRdb and include only in-frame sequences with V and J called. Some clones fail to appear in such tables; in the studies checked, an unresolved V gene covers under half of the shortfall, and the cause of the remainder is unknown. V, J and clone size were drawn from that table, and D and trimming were deduced from the DNA. This sample holds around 2,000,000 clones; just under 95% were observed only once. The ten top clones hold 1% to 1.3% of the sample.

The data are from a study of shared clonotypes between healthy human individuals (TCRdb year 2020). Background on the whole study: The cohort included three men and a couple of women between 18 and 49 years of age. Different laboratories and diverse techniques were used to prepare libraries and sequence TCR repertoires, to increase sequencing depth and limit assay-specific biases. For each donor, CD4 naive and CD4 memory were each run on three plates, CD8 naive on two plates, and CD8 memory on one plate. The study deeply sequenced blood TCR repertoires of about five healthy adults to estimate repertoire size and the extent of clonotype sharing between individuals. Between about 0.8 and 9.5 billion PBMCs per donor were obtained by leukapheresis.

The CDR3 holds 15 amino acids from the cysteine to the phenylalanine. Only the CDR3 region is kept as DNA, spanning 45 bases read in frame from base 1. V drops 0 bases and J drops 5 bases, leaving 13 bases in between. As encoded in the germline V gene (reference sequence), CDR1 is MNHEY while CDR2 is SMNVEV. Results the study describes overall, beyond this receptor: Pairwise subsampling led to the expectation that sequencing depth would affect the degree of clonotype sharing among donors. Sampling was restricted to blood, and TCR repertoires in tissues likely differ from the TCR repertoires found in blood. Compared with non-shared clonotypes, the clonotypes found in all four sorted-subset donors had higher generation probabilities. The small number of donors limited the genetic and exposure-history diversity represented. Rarefaction of sorted-subset datasets indicated incomplete sequencing despite the large sequencing depth. Across several donors, approximately 4.6% of naive CD4, roughly 3.5% of naive CD8, 2.3% of memory CD4, and around 0.4% of memory CD8 clonotypes were shared. Naive subsets generally had larger estimated clonotype richness than memory subsets did.

For the CD8 naive samples, CD45RO-negative cells were positively selected for CCR7, yielding a CD45RA+CCR7+ population from which TemRA cells were excluded. The donors were healthy, HIV-negative adults with no recently reported acute infections or vaccinations. Only Caucasian adults living in Nashville, Tennessee, USA were represented among the donors. Blood was collected by leukapheresis, and PBMCs were isolated by Ficoll-Histopaque density gradient centrifugation and then cryopreserved in liquid nitrogen vapor phase. Analytical flow cytometry was used to check the purity and quantity of every magnetically sorted T cell population. Genomic DNA was isolated from every sorted fraction and measured by UV absorbance on a Nanodrop 2000c.

The sample taken for sequencing was naive CD8+ T cells sorted from blood. This specimen's cell subset or site label, interpreted: CD45RA+CCR7+. In this chain, TRBV27 is recombined with TRBJ1-1; confidence is insufficient to name the D gene. This TCR was recovered from a man between 18 and 35 years old in good health. The CDR3 region reads CASSLSAPTRTEAFF. The bases are TGTGCCAGCAGTTTATCGGCCCCTACGCGGACTGAAGCTTTCTTT.